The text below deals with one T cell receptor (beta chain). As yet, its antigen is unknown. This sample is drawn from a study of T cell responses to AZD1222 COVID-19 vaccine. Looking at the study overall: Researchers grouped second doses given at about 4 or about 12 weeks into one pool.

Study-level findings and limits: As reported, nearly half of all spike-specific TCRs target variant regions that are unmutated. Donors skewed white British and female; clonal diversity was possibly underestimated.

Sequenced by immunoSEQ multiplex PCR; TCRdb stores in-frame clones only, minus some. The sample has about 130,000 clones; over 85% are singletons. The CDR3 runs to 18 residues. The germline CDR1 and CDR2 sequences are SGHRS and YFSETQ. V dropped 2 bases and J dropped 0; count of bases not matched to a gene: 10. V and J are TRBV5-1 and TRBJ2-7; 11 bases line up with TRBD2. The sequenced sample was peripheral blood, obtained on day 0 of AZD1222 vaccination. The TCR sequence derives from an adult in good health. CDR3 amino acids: CASSLRGQGLAASYEQYF. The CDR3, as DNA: TGCGCCAGCAGCTTAAGAGGGCAGGGACTAGCGGCCTCCTACGAGCAGTACTTC.